This T cell receptor beta chain was recovered during a study of Graves' ophthalmopathy and Graves' hyperthyroidism. Overall study: No ophthalmopathy within 18 months of follow-up signified stable hyperthyroidism. Findings of the study overall: Ophthalmopathy progression was predicted by the model at approximately 71% sensitivity and 72% to 75% specificity.

Amplified TCR beta CDR3 regions were obtained using RNA transcripts as template. RT-PCR was first run with HTBI primers, then multiplex PCR in a second round. TCRdb used MiXCR to reprocess the multiplex PCR reads, holding one entry per CDR3 protein. The sample shows about 500,000 distinct CDR3 sequences, approximately 35% of them seen only once. Points on this clonotype: As yet, its antigen is unknown.

This CDR3 has 15 residues. Per the germline V gene, CDR1 is LNHDA and CDR2 is SQIVND (reference sequence). Trimming pared 2 bases from V and 2 bases from J, leaving 13 bases between. The J gene is TRBJ2-7, the V gene TRBV19; D is tentatively TRBD1 or TRBD2 (5 bases each). This TCR derives from an adult man with Graves' hyperthyroidism. Sequencing was done on a sample of peripheral blood or thyroid tissue (not recorded which). The CDR3 DNA follows: TGTGCCAGTAGTATAAACACCGGGACGACCTACGAGCAGTACTTC. Protein: CASSINTGTTYEQYF.